Listed below are T cell receptor beta chains from one sample, sequenced in a study of OX40 agonist ivuxolimab in advanced cancers. The protocol was immunoSEQ multiplex PCR, while the TCRdb copy is restricted to in-frame clones and leaves out a portion. The sample records about 110,000 clones, 90% being singletons. Sequenced here: CD4+ or CD8+ T cells sorted from blood, sampled in a trial of the OX40 agonist ivuxolimab. The receptors come from an adult with an advanced solid tumor such as melanoma, head and neck, liver or kidney cancer. The CDR3 runs from the conserved cysteine through the conserved F or W. A D gene is named only where the DNA matches it firmly. Clone sizes are given selectively: once, few, many, or a class where the clone is expanded.

clone_size j_call v_call d_call cdr3_nt cdr3_aa
NA TRBJ1-6 TRBV9 NA TGTGCCAGCAGCGTAGGAGTCAGGGCCGAATCACCCCCCCACTTT CASSVGVRAESPPHF
NA TRBJ2-1 TRBV6-1 TRBD2 TGTGCCAGCAGTGACCTCGGACTAGCGGGGGGTAATGAGCAGTTCTTC CASSDLGLAGGNEQFF
NA TRBJ2-7 TRBV19 NA TGTGCCAGTAGTATAGGCACACCGCGAGACTACGAGCAGTACTTC CASSIGTPRDYEQYF
NA TRBJ1-2 TRBV11-2 NA TGTGCCAGCAGCTTCCTACAGAACCCCCTCTATGGCTACACCTTC CASSFLQNPLYGYTF
NA TRBJ2-7 TRBV7-8 TRBD2 TGTGCCAGCAGCTTAAGGGACTACTACGAGCAGTACTTC CASSLRDYYEQYF
NA TRBJ2-7 TRBV7-2 NA TGTGCCAGCAGCTTCTACGGGGTCACGGGGAGCTACGAGCAGTACTTC CASSFYGVTGSYEQYF
NA TRBJ2-5 TRBV27 NA TGTGCCAGCAGTTTATCAGGGATGTGGGAGACCCAGTACTTC CASSLSGMWETQYF
NA TRBJ2-5 TRBV6-5 TRBD2 TGTGCCAGCAGTTACACTAGCGGGGGTTCTGAGACCCAGTACTTC CASSYTSGGSETQYF
NA TRBJ2-3 TRBV7-9 TRBD2 TGTGCCAGCAGCTTAGCGGCGATAGCGGGGCTGGATACGCAGTATTTT CASSLAAIAGLDTQYF
NA TRBJ1-4 TRBV7-8 NA TGTGCCAGCAGCCAAGACTCCAGAGGTGAAAAACTGTTTTTT CASSQDSRGEKLFF
once TRBJ1-2 TRBV4-1 NA TGCGCCAGCAGCCAAGGCCAGGGATGGAAGGAAAACTATGGCTACACCTTC CASSQGQGWKENYGYTF
NA TRBJ2-7 TRBV6-5 TRBD2 TGTGCCAGCAGGGGACTAGCGGGCTACGAGCAGTACTTC CASRGLAGYEQYF
once TRBJ2-6 TRBV28 NA TGTGCCAGCAGTCCAGGCGGCCCTTCTGGGGCCAACGTCCTGACTTTC CASSPGGPSGANVLTF
many TRBJ2-5 TRBV7-6 NA TGTGCCAGCAGCCCGCTTGTTGGAGAGACCCAGTACTTC CASSPLVGETQYF
once TRBJ1-1 TRBV4-1 NA TGCGCCAGCAGCCAAGATGCCGGGACACTGAACACTGAAGCTTTCTTT CASSQDAGTLNTEAFF
NA TRBJ2-1 TRBV23-1 NA TGCGCCAGCAAACGGAGTGAGCAGTTCTTC CASKRSEQFF
NA TRBJ1-1 TRBV19 NA TGTGCCAGTAGTATGGCGGCAGGTATGAACACTGAAGCTTTCTTT CASSMAAGMNTEAFF
NA TRBJ1-4 TRBV18 NA TGTGCCAGCTCACCGAGCACAACTAATGAAAAACTGTTTTTT CASSPSTTNEKLFF
NA TRBJ2-3 TRBV5-6 NA TGTGCCAGCAGCTTTACAGGGCGGTATACGCAGTATTTT CASSFTGRYTQYF
NA TRBJ2-2 TRBV6-5 NA TGTGCCAGCACTAGGACACAAGACACCGGGGAGCTGTTTTTT CASTRTQDTGELFF